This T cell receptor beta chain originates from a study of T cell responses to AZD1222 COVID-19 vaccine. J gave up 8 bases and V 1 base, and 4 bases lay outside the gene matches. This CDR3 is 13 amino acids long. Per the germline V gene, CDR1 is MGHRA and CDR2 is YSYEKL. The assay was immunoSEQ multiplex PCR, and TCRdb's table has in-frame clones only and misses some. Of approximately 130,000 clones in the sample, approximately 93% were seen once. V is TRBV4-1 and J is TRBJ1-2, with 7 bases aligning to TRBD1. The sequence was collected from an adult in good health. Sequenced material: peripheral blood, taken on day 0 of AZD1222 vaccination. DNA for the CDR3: TGCGCCAGCAGCCAAGGACAGGGTGTGGGCTACACCTTC. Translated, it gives CASSQGQGVGYTF.